One sample yielded the 18 T cell receptor beta chains listed below, sequenced in a study of blood T cell repertoires in COVID-19. The data were produced by immunoSEQ multiplex PCR, yet TCRdb's version contains in-frame clones alone and is incomplete. In the table there are about 88,000 clones, over 90% of which are singletons. The specimen was peripheral blood. The source of these receptors is a man in his 60s with acute or convalescent COVID-19.

The chain joins TRBV19 to TRBJ2-5; 7 bases are a match to TRBD1. V lost 3 bases and J lost 4; bases outside the gene matches: 2. The CDR3 spans 13 residues. Germline V lookup: CDR1 LNHDA, CDR2 SQIVND (reference sequence). The CDR3 sequence is CASSIQGVETQYF. Written as DNA, the CDR3 is TGTGCCAGTAGTATCCAGGGGGTAGAGACCCAGTACTTC.

V gene TRBV6-5 combines with J gene TRBJ1-1, with 9 bases that match TRBD1. This CDR3 is 15 amino acids long. The J segment lost 5 bases and the V segment lost 5 bases, leaving 9 bases of the junction unmatched. Germline CDR1 is MNHEY and CDR2 is SVGAGI. For the CDR3, the DNA is TGTGCCAGCAGTACGACGGACAGGGGAGGGACTGAAGCTTTCTTT. Its translation is CASSTTDRGGTEAFF.

The V call is TRBV3-1 (or the pseudogene TRBV3-2), the J call TRBJ1-3, with 8 bases identical to TRBD1. J was trimmed by 3 bases and V by 4 bases; bases with no gene match: 2. Germline CDR1 is LGHDT and CDR2 is YNNKEL (reference sequence). This CDR3 has 14 amino acids. CDR3 protein: CASSRDRGGNTIYF. Written as DNA, the CDR3 is TGTGCCAGCAGCCGAGACAGGGGTGGAAACACCATATATTTT.

This sequence joins TRBV19 and TRBJ2-2; D may be TRBD1 (6 bases). This CDR3 contains 15 residues. The germline V gene encodes CDR1 LNHDA and CDR2 SQIVND (reference sequence). V was trimmed by 5 bases and J by 6 bases, leaving 16 bases between them. The CDR3 DNA reads TGTGCCAGTAGTTCGCCGGGACATTTACCCGGGGAGCTGTTTTTT. It translates to CASSSPGHLPGELFF.

This clone has just a few counts. V usage is TRBV19 and J usage is TRBJ2-7, with 7 bases lining up with TRBD1. Germline assignment: CDR1 LNHDA and CDR2 SQIVND (reference sequence). The ends lost 9 bases at V and 6 bases at J; junction bases unmatched: 5. The CDR3 runs to 11 residues. In DNA form, the CDR3 reads TGTGCCAGCAGACAGGGCACCGAGCAGTACTTC. Its protein is CASRQGTEQYF.

V is TRBV4-1 and J is TRBJ2-1, with 11 bases lining up with TRBD1. CDR1 is MGHRA, CDR2 YSYEKL, per germline. The CDR3 totals 15 residues. The V gene end was trimmed by 4 bases and the J gene end by 6 bases; junction bases not matched to a gene: 5. CDR3 nucleotide sequence: TGCGCCAGCAGCCTCGGGACAGGGGGGATCAATGAGCAGTTCTTC. Its translation: CASSLGTGGINEQFF.

CDR3 in amino acids: CASSRRDSDFEQYF. CDR3 bases: TGTGCCAGCAGCCGACGGGACAGTGACTTCGAGCAGTACTTC. The V and J genes are TRBV4-2 and TRBJ2-7; 7 bases fit TRBD1. The CDR3 is made up of 14 amino acids. Losses at the gene ends were 4 bases for V and 6 bases for J; bases not matched to a gene: 9. CDR1 and CDR2 from the germline V gene are LGHNA and YNFKEQ.

As concerns this clone: Germline and junction disagree at one end, which may indicate a read error. The chain links TRBV7-9 to TRBJ2-6, with a weak D call TRBD1 (5 bases). Germline CDR1 is SEHNR and CDR2 is FQNEAQ (reference sequence). This CDR3 is 15 amino acids long. The CDR3 DNA is TGTGCCAGCATCTTAGAAGACAGTGGGGCCAACGTCCTGACTTTC. As protein: CASILEDSGANVLTF.

V is TRBV29-1 and J is TRBJ2-7; tentatively, D is TRBD2 (5 bases). The CDR3 has 13 residues. V dropped 5 bases and J dropped 4 bases, with 15 bases sitting between them. CDR1 and CDR2 from the germline V gene are SQVTM and ANQGSEA. The CDR3 DNA reads TGCAGCGTTAACCGGGCCAGAGGGTACGAGCAGTACTTC. Protein product: CSVNRARGYEQYF.

The V gene is TRBV7-9, the J gene TRBJ2-7; D is perhaps TRBD1 (5 bases). Looked up from germline, CDR1 is SEHNR and CDR2 is FQNEAQ (reference sequence). The CDR3 is 15 amino acids. Trimming pared 5 bases from V and 2 bases from J, leaving 16 bases between. The CDR3 sequence is CASSPTDLATYEQYF. DNA of the CDR3: TGTGCCAGCAGCCCGACAGACCTGGCTACCTACGAGCAGTACTTC.

The chain employs TRBV19 and TRBJ2-3; 9 bases are a match to TRBD2. This CDR3 has 16 residues. V shed 4 bases, J shed 0 bases, and the junction held 5 bases outside the gene matches. Germline V gives CDR1 LNHDA, CDR2 SQIVND (reference sequence). The CDR3 sequence: CASSTLAGYSTDTQYF. Written as DNA, the CDR3 is TGTGCCAGTAGTACTCTAGCGGGATATAGCACAGATACGCAGTATTTT.

V is TRBV18 and J is TRBJ2-1, with D perhaps TRBD2 (6 bases). The CDR3 has 15 amino acids. Germline loops: CDR1 KGHSH, CDR2 LQKENI. V lost 2 bases, J lost 2 bases, and 10 bases lay in between. In DNA, the CDR3 is TGTGCCAGCTCACCATTCGCGGGGACCTACAATGAGCAGTTCTTC. The encoded protein is CASSPFAGTYNEQFF.

This chain uses TRBV29-1 with TRBJ2-1; 9 bases match TRBD1. The CDR3 has 14 residues. V shed 8 bases and J 3 bases; nucleotides not matched to a gene: 8. Germline-derived CDR1 and CDR2 are SQVTM and ANQGSEA. The CDR3 region is CSCVDRGLYNEQFF. The CDR3 DNA reads as TGCAGCTGCGTGGACAGGGGCCTCTACAATGAGCAGTTCTTC.

The J gene is TRBJ1-2, the V gene TRBV5-5; maybe TRBD1 (5 bases). The germline CDR1 and CDR2 sequences are SGHKS and YYEKEE (reference sequence). V lost 4 bases and J 5 bases, leaving 18 bases between the germline ends. The CDR3 runs 15 residues. CDR3 sequence (DNA): TGTGCCAGCAGCAATTGGGGCCTTAGTAGTTATGGCTACACCTTC. It is translated as CASSNWGLSSYGYTF.

This clone showed up just once. The rearrangement links TRBV6-5 to TRBJ1-4, with D perhaps TRBD1 (6 bases). CDR3 size: 14 residues. In germline, CDR1 is MNHEY, CDR2 SVGAGI. The CDR3 region has the DNA TGTGCGGTACAGGACAGATCAACTAATGAAAAACTGTTTTTT. Its translation: CAVQDRSTNEKLFF.

This clone was detected a few times. The chain has TRBV20-1 and TRBJ2-7; 8 positions agree with TRBD2. Germline CDR1 DFQATT, CDR2 SNEGSKA (reference sequence). V lost 3 bases and J lost 2; bases outside the gene matches: 12. The CDR3 runs to 16 residues. The CDR3: CSASDLRSGGTYEQYF. Written as DNA, the CDR3 is TGCAGTGCTAGTGACCTGAGGAGCGGGGGAACCTACGAGCAGTACTTC.

The rearrangement joins TRBV2 to TRBJ2-5, with 8 bases identical to TRBD1. CDR3 length: 19 amino acids. V lost 5 bases and J lost 1; bases outside the gene matches: 18. Germline CDR1 is SNHLY and CDR2 is FYNNEI. The CDR3 DNA is TGTGCCAGCAGTTTACAGGGGTCAGGAACAGGGGGGTTCCAAGAGACCCAGTACTTC. As protein: CASSLQGSGTGGFQETQYF.

This sequence joins TRBV11-3 and TRBJ2-4, with 9 bases lining up with TRBD2. The CDR3 totals 15 residues. CDR1 and CDR2 (germline): SGHNT, YENEEA. After removal of 0 bases from V and 10 bases from J, the junction contained 7 bases not matched to a gene. CDR3 protein: CASSLDRGSGSIQYF. For the CDR3, the DNA is TGTGCCAGCAGCTTAGATAGGGGTAGCGGGAGTATTCAGTACTTC.